A selection of T cell receptor beta chains follows, all from one sample in a study of monozygotic twins with inflammatory bowel disease. From its re-call of the 5' RACE reads, TCRdb lists each CDR3 protein once, without DNA. The sample table sets out 150,000 or so distinct CDR3 sequences. The specimen sequenced was blood. These receptors were taken from a human donor with ulcerative colitis or Crohn's disease, or a healthy co-twin of an affected twin (not recorded which). CDR3s include the opening cysteine and the closing phenylalanine or tryptophan.

>TRBJ1-2|TRBV25-1
CASSEGTGGYSSYGYTF
>TRBJ1-5|TRBV5-1
CASSSLGGDQPQHF
>TRBJ2-1|TRBV13
CASSPSGRNYNEQFF
>TRBJ1-1|TRBV5-4
CASSVTGVEAFF
>TRBJ2-1|TRBV29-1
CSVEPGSNEQFF
>TRBJ2-5|TRBV3-1
CASSQEGLEETQYF
>TRBJ1-5|TRBV12-3/TRBV12-4
CASSLAGPGQPQHF
>TRBJ1-4|TRBV29-1
CSVEAPLGRGSEKLFF
>TRBJ2-5|TRBV12-3/TRBV12-4
CASSWPGIGSVEETQYF
>TRBJ2-7|TRBV12-3/TRBV12-4
CASGFGQGGSLEQYF
>TRBJ1-2|TRBV20-1
CSAPGTGVRGYTF
>TRBJ2-5|TRBV7-2
CASLLPGRQETQYF
>TRBJ2-1|TRBV7-2
CASRQTSGRHNEQFF
>TRBJ2-7|TRBV20-1
CSAYQPGTYPYEQYF
>TRBJ2-1|TRBV4-1
CASSQVGGRDRGKPNEQFF
>TRBJ2-3|TRBV3-1
CASTPGRVEADTQYF
>TRBJ1-4|TRBV7-2
CASSFRQGGDEKLFF
>TRBJ2-2|TRBV5-1
CASSFELAGTGELFF
>TRBJ2-2|TRBV7-3
CASSSASGGGELFF
>TRBJ2-5|TRBV11-1
CASSLSPGLAGKPQETQYF
>TRBJ1-2|TRBV3-1
CASSPKRSAGRTF
>TRBJ1-1|TRBV30
CAWSTGFDLNTEAFF
>TRBJ2-3|TRBV12-3/TRBV12-4
CASSSIGDTQYF
>TRBJ2-1|TRBV5-1
CASSLGGAYDEQFF
>TRBJ2-1|TRBV9
CASSARQGTSGRRNEQFF
>TRBJ2-7|TRBV7-8
CASSQRTSGRFSYEQYF
>TRBJ2-7|TRBV4-2
CASSHEVAIYEQYF
>TRBJ2-1|TRBV20-1
CSARDGGDEQFF
>TRBJ2-2|TRBV5-5
CASRNMRTGNTGELFF
>TRBJ2-2|TRBV19
CASRVENTGELFF
>TRBJ1-1|TRBV12-3/TRBV12-4
CASTPEGYNTEAFF
>TRBJ2-2|TRBV7-3
CASTLDRALNTGELFF
>TRBJ2-3|TRBV7-2
CASSTTMGTDTQYF
>TRBJ2-2|TRBV5-6
CASSLSGRVGTGELFF
>TRBJ2-7|TRBV27
CASSQQWKNEQYF
>TRBJ2-2|TRBV7-8
CASSFTSGANTGELFF
>TRBJ1-1|TRBV5-5
CASSPGTGRTEAFF
>TRBJ2-5|TRBV29-1
CSGISSGRTDF
>TRBJ2-5|TRBV7-7
CASSSGTGYQETQYF
>TRBJ1-4|TRBV25-1
CASRDSGDNEKLFF
>TRBJ1-1|TRBV7-2
CASRSNRWNTEAFF
>TRBJ1-1|TRBV12-3/TRBV12-4
CASRSIYGVRRVRNTEAFF
>TRBJ1-2|TRBV6-1
CASSADRATNYGYTF
>TRBJ1-1|TRBV20-1
CSARGQGWNTEAFF
>TRBJ2-7|TRBV4-3
CASSQVWSSYEQYF